A selection of T cell receptor beta chains follows, all from one sample in a study of T-cell memory formation after mild COVID-19. TCRdb fed the 5' RACE reads into MiXCR, producing one record per CDR3 protein. The sample has over 300,000 distinct CDR3 sequences, around a fifth seen once; the top ten hold 20% to 25%. Sequencing used PBMCs or a T cell subset sorted from them (not recorded which). Source of these receptors: a man between 18 and 29 years old who had mild COVID-19 (a few samples of this study predate the infection). Cell type and time point are not known. CDR3s include the opening cysteine and the closing phenylalanine or tryptophan. A D gene is named only where the DNA matches it firmly. Clone sizes are given selectively: once, few, many, or a class where the clone is expanded.

TGCGCCAGCAGCCAAGAGAGGACGGGAGCGGGGGCTCAAGAGACCCAGTACTTC CASSQERTGAGAQETQYF many TRBD2 TRBJ2-5 TRBV4-3
TGCGCCAGCAGCCCGCTCGTACAGGGAGTCCAGTACTTC CASSPLVQGVQYF - - TRBJ2-5 TRBV5-1
TGTGCCAGCTCCGGGGGGCCTGGAAACACCATATATTTT CASSGGPGNTIYF - - TRBJ1-3 TRBV6-5
TGCAGTACTGCGGACGGTTTCAATCAGCCCCAGCATTTT CSTADGFNQPQHF few - TRBJ1-5 TRBV20-1
TGTGCCAGCAGCTTCGGACAGTATGAGACCCAGTACTTC CASSFGQYETQYF few - TRBJ2-5 TRBV7-2
TGCGCCAGCAGCTTGGCAGGGAGAGATTCACCCCTCCACTTT CASSLAGRDSPLHF few - TRBJ1-6 TRBV5-1
TGTGCCAGCAGTTTATCCCCCTACTTAAATGAAAAACTGTTTTTT CASSLSPYLNEKLFF few - TRBJ1-4 TRBV27
TGCAGCATCATCAGGGGGCGACTGAACACTGAAGCTTTCTTT CSIIRGRLNTEAFF - TRBD1 TRBJ1-1 TRBV29-1
TGTGCCAGCAGCCCAAATTACCGAGATACGCAGTATTTT CASSPNYRDTQYF - - TRBJ2-3 TRBV7-3
TGTGCCAGCAGCTTGGAATGGGGCGGGGAGCTGTTTTTT CASSLEWGGELFF few - TRBJ2-2 TRBV5-5
TGTGCCAGCACCCCCCCCGGCGGGAGACCTAGCACAGATACGCAGTATTTT CASTPPGGRPSTDTQYF - TRBD2 TRBJ2-3 TRBV12-3/TRBV12-4
TGTGCCAGCAGTGAGACTGGAGCTAACTATGGCTACACCTTC CASSETGANYGYTF few - TRBJ1-2 TRBV6-4
TGCGCCAGCAGTGTTAAAGTCTCCGGCGAGCAGTACTTC CASSVKVSGEQYF few - TRBJ2-7 TRBV10-1
TGTGCCAGCTCAACAGGGGAAGGGGGTGGGATTCAGTACTTC CASSTGEGGGIQYF - TRBD1 TRBJ2-4 TRBV6-5
TGCGCCACAGGCGGTGGAGGGAACTACTATGGCTACACCTTC CATGGGGNYYGYTF - - TRBJ1-2 TRBV23-1
TGTGCCAGCAGCTTAGAGGGGGCCACAAACACCGGGGAGCTGTTTTTT CASSLEGATNTGELFF few TRBD1 TRBJ2-2 TRBV7-2
TGTGCCAGCAACGCTTTACCCCGGGACACCAGTATGGCTGGTACGCAGTATTTT CASNALPRDTSMAGTQYF - - TRBJ2-3 TRBV5-5
TGTGCCAGCAGCGTAGGAACGGGGGTTGCTTTCTTT CASSVGTGVAFF - - TRBJ1-1 TRBV9
TGTGCCAGCAGTGAATACGGCTTAATGCCCACCCAGTACTTC CASSEYGLMPTQYF - - TRBJ2-5 TRBV2
TGTGCCAGCAAGGGCGGCTCCTACAATGAGCAGTTCTTC CASKGGSYNEQFF - - TRBJ2-1 TRBV6-6
TGTGCCAGCAGCCGGGACAGGACCACAGATACGCAGTATTTT CASSRDRTTDTQYF few TRBD1 TRBJ2-3 TRBV7-8
TGCGCCAGCAGCTATGGACAGGGAGAGACCCAGTACTTC CASSYGQGETQYF - TRBD1 TRBJ2-5 TRBV5-1
TGTGCCAGCAGTTTACAGGCTTTACAAGAGACCCAGTACTTC CASSLQALQETQYF few - TRBJ2-5 TRBV6-6
TGCGCCGACCACCCTAGACAGGGGACTACTAAACCCCCCACTGAAGCTTTCTTT CADHPRQGTTKPPTEAFF - TRBD1 TRBJ1-1 TRBV5-1
TGTGCCAGCAGCGTAGGACCAAGCACCGGGGAGCTGTTTTTT CASSVGPSTGELFF - - TRBJ2-2 TRBV9
TGTGCCAGCAGCTTAGGGAACATGAACACTGAAGCTTTCTTT CASSLGNMNTEAFF few - TRBJ1-1 TRBV11-2
TGCAGCGTTGAAGATGCTCAGCCCCAGCATTTT CSVEDAQPQHF few - TRBJ1-5 TRBV29-1
TGTGCCAGCAGCGTAGCCAGAAGCACAGATACGCAGTATTTT CASSVARSTDTQYF - - TRBJ2-3 TRBV9
TGTGCCATAAAAGACCGGGACAGGGGGTCTCAAGAGACCCAGTACTTC CAIKDRDRGSQETQYF - TRBD1 TRBJ2-5 TRBV10-3
TGTGCCAGCAGTCCGAGGGACTGGGGCATGTTGGGCTACACCTTC CASSPRDWGMLGYTF - - TRBJ1-2 TRBV7-2
TGTGCCAGCAGTTTCCCCTCGGTCTGGGGAGGACAAGAGACCCAGTACTTC CASSFPSVWGGQETQYF few - TRBJ2-5 TRBV6-6
TGCGCCAGCAGCCAAGAGTGGCTACTAGCCAAAAACATTCAGTACTTC CASSQEWLLAKNIQYF few - TRBJ2-4 TRBV4-3
TGTGCCAGCAGCGACAGGAGCTATGGCTACACCTTC CASSDRSYGYTF - - TRBJ1-2 TRBV6-5
TGTGCCAGCAGCGTAGGAGGGTTGAGCTCCTACGAGCAGTACTTC CASSVGGLSSYEQYF - - TRBJ2-7 TRBV9
TGCAGTGCTTACCTAGGGGGCGGGTACGAGCAGTACTTC CSAYLGGGYEQYF - TRBD1 TRBJ2-7 TRBV20-1
TGTGCCAGCAGGATCGGACAGGGGGCGAGAGAGACCCAGTACTTC CASRIGQGARETQYF - TRBD1 TRBJ2-5 TRBV5-8
TGCGCCAGCAGCATGGAGGGACAGGGGAACTTGGGGCTGTTTTTT CASSMEGQGNLGLFF - TRBD1 TRBJ2-2 TRBV5-1
TGTGCCAGCAGCTTAGATCATTCACCCCTCCACTTT CASSLDHSPLHF many - TRBJ1-6 TRBV7-9
TGTGCCAGCAGCTTCTGGGGGAGAGACAATTCACCCCTCCACTTT CASSFWGRDNSPLHF few - TRBJ1-6 TRBV7-9
TGTGCCAGCAGCCTGACGTGGACGGACCGTGAAGCTTTCTTT CASSLTWTDREAFF - - TRBJ1-1 TRBV7-2
TGTGCCAGCAGCCAAGAAGATACGCAGTATTTT CASSQEDTQYF few - TRBJ2-3 TRBV3-1
TGTGCCAGCAGCAACCGCCGAGGAAACGTCTACGAGCAGTACTTC CASSNRRGNVYEQYF - - TRBJ2-7 TRBV21-1
TGTGCCAGCAGCCGTCCTTCGGCGGGGCCCTACACAGATACGCAGTATTTT CASSRPSAGPYTDTQYF few - TRBJ2-3 TRBV28
TGTGCCAGCGGTTGGGACGGAAGCACAGATACGCAGTATTTT CASGWDGSTDTQYF few - TRBJ2-3 TRBV28